The 12 T cell receptor beta chains presented below share a single source sample, sequenced in a study of HIV-infected patients and healthy controls. cDNA was made from 500 ng RNA using alpha and beta constant primers. Alpha and beta chain libraries were made separately by chain-specific third strand synthesis with multiplexing indices. One entry per CDR3 protein, called by TCRdb with MiXCR from the 5' RACE reads. The sample lists about 6,600 distinct CDR3 sequences; around 8.6% were seen once. Follow-up blood was drawn about 14 weeks, roughly three months, after antiretroviral therapy began. No cell fractionation was done, so the repertoire covers all unsorted peripheral blood T cells. The input for sequencing was blood, taken during antiretroviral therapy. The receptors originated from an adult with HIV infection.

This clonotype rates as medium-sized. This sequence joins TRBV20-1 and TRBJ2-3; 7 bases are shared with TRBD2. In germline, CDR1 is DFQATT, CDR2 SNEGSKA (reference sequence). This CDR3 spans 14 amino acids. V trimming: 4 bases; J trimming: 3 bases; junction bases outside the gene matches: 7. In DNA, the CDR3 is TGCAGTGCTAAGATAGCGGGCATGACAGATACGCAGTATTTT. This gives the protein CSAKIAGMTDTQYF.

This clonotype is categorized as medium-sized. V gene TRBV4-1 combines with J gene TRBJ2-3; 9 bases align to TRBD2. The CDR3 totals 13 residues. Germline CDR1 MGHRA, CDR2 YSYEKL. V lost 5 bases and J lost 6; bases outside the gene matches: 3. CDR3: CASSILAGDTQYF. CDR3 DNA: TGCGCCAGCAGCATCCTAGCGGGGGATACGCAGTATTTT.

This rearrangement joins TRBV11-1 to TRBJ2-6; D is unresolved. Trimming removed 6 bases from V and 6 bases from J, with 18 bases in between. CDR3 size: 16 residues. Germline V gene data show CDR1 as SGHAT and CDR2 as FQDESV (reference sequence). This CDR3 is CASSPLGSSVANVLTF. CDR3 in DNA: TGTGCCAGCAGTCCCCTCGGGTCCAGCGTGGCCAACGTCCTGACTTTC.

This clonotype was counted at least ten times. The rearrangement links TRBV29-1 to TRBJ1-5, with 8 bases fitting TRBD1. The trim removed 5 bases at V and 2 bases at J, leaving 8 bases unmatched. The CDR3 consists of 15 residues. Germline assignment: CDR1 SQVTM and CDR2 ANQGSEA. Here the CDR3 reads CSVRIPGQGNQPQHF. CDR3 nucleotide sequence: TGCAGCGTTCGAATTCCGGGACAGGGCAATCAGCCCCAGCATTTT.

This clonotype appeared many times. The V and J genes are TRBV7-8 and TRBJ1-2, with 8 positions matching TRBD1. The CDR3 runs 16 residues. Trimming removed 2 bases from V and 7 bases from J; junction bases left unmatched: 12. Germline V gene data show CDR1 as SGHVS and CDR2 as FQNEAQ. CDR3 amino acids: CASSLMGPKDRVGYTF. DNA for the CDR3: TGTGCCAGCAGCTTAATGGGCCCCAAGGACAGGGTTGGCTACACCTTC. Supplemented by reference TRBV7-8 and TRBJ1-2, the full variable domain reads GAGVSQSPRYKVAKRGQDVALRCDPISGHVSLFWYQQALGQGPEFLTYFQNEAQLDKSGLPSDRFFAERPEGSVSTLKIQRTQQEDSAVYLCASSLMGPKDRVGYTFGSGTRLTVV.

This clonotype occurred many times. The V and J genes are TRBV28 and TRBJ2-7; possible D gene TRBD1, 5 bases. Germline V lookup: CDR1 MDHEN, CDR2 SYDVKM. CDR3 size: 14 residues. V lost 7 bases and J lost 6, with 19 bases in between. The CDR3 spells CASNLQGRVGEQYF. As DNA, the CDR3 is TGTGCCAGCAACCTTCAGGGTAGGGTCGGCGAGCAGTACTTC.

The rearrangement joins TRBV5-6 to TRBJ2-2; 7 nucleotides match TRBD1. CDR3 length: 16 amino acids. The trim removed 1 base at V and 1 base at J, leaving 4 bases unmatched. Germline CDR1 SGHDT, CDR2 YYEEEE. For the CDR3, the DNA is TGTGCCAGCAGCTTGAACCGGGACAGGAACACCGGGGAGCTGTTTTTT. Translating gives CASSLNRDRNTGELFF.

This clonotype was counted ten times or more. The genes are TRBV18 and TRBJ2-7; D might be TRBD2 (6 bases). The CDR3 covers 14 residues. Germline V gives CDR1 KGHSH, CDR2 LQKENI. V was shortened by 3 bases and J by 0 bases, with 9 bases between the two germline ends. The CDR3 protein is CASSPGGSSYEQYF. CDR3 in DNA: TGTGCCAGCTCACCCGGAGGGAGCTCCTACGAGCAGTACTTC.

By frequency in the sample, this clonotype is medium-sized (0.01 to 0.1%). V gene TRBV5-1 combines with J gene TRBJ1-2, with 8 bases aligning to TRBD1. After removal of 9 bases from V and 2 bases from J, the junction contained 6 bases not matched to a gene. Germline V gene lookup returns CDR1 SGHRS and CDR2 YFSETQ. The CDR3 is 13 residues long. The CDR3 DNA sequence: TGCGCCACAAGACAGGGGCCCAACTATGGCTACACCTTC. Amino acid sequence: CATRQGPNYGYTF.

By share, this clonotype counts as medium-sized (0.01 to 0.1%). The chain uses TRBV30 and TRBJ2-5, with D possibly called TRBD1 or TRBD2 (5 bases each). The ends were cut back, 3 bases at V and 5 bases at J, with 10 bases in the middle. The germline CDR1 and CDR2 sequences are GTSNPN and SVGIG (reference sequence). This CDR3 region has 12 residues. The CDR3 loop reads CAWRRGPETQYF. DNA for the CDR3: TGTGCCTGGAGACGGGGCCCGGAGACCCAGTACTTC. The full variable domain, rest sourced from reference TRBV30 and TRBJ2-5, is SQTIHQWPATLVQPVGSPLSLECTVEGTSNPNLYWYRQAAGRGLQLLFYSVGIGQISSEVPQNLSASRPQDRQFILSSKKLLLSDSGFYLCAWRRGPETQYFGPGTRLLVL.

The sample holds many counts of this clonotype. The gene calls are TRBV7-9 and TRBJ1-6, with 9 positions matching TRBD1. The length of the CDR3 is 17 residues. J was trimmed by 9 bases and V by 4 bases; bases with no gene match: 13. Per the germline V gene, CDR1 is SEHNR and CDR2 is FQNEAQ (reference sequence). CDR3 sequence: CASSSHDDRGISSPLHF. The CDR3, as DNA: TGTGCCAGCAGCTCCCATGACGACAGGGGGATTTCTTCACCCCTCCACTTT. Filled out from reference TRBV7-9 and TRBJ1-6, the complete variable domain reads DTGVSQNPRHKITKRGQNVTFRCDPISEHNRLYWYRQTLGQGPEFLTYFQNEAQLEKSRLLSDRFSAERPKGSFSTLEIQRTEQGDSAMYLCASSSHDDRGISSPLHFGNGTRLTVT.

The CDR3 loop reads CASSYYGRAEAFF. In DNA, the CDR3 is TGTGCCAGCAGTTACTATGGACGGGCTGAAGCTTTCTTT. The rearrangement uses TRBV6-5 and TRBJ1-1; D remains ambiguous. Germline V CDR1 and CDR2: MNHEY, SVGAGI. The CDR3 totals 13 residues. The V gene lost 1 base and the J gene lost 6 bases, with 9 bases spanning the gap.